These T cell receptor beta chains were read from a single sample in a study of CD8 T cells in ankylosing spondylitis. TCRdb re-derived calls from the 5' RACE reads in MiXCR, one entry per CDR3 protein. The sample contains approximately 90,000 distinct CDR3 sequences, about 8.3% of which appear only once. Material: blood, either unsorted or a sorted T cell fraction (not recorded which). These receptors were taken from a male donor with ankylosing spondylitis or in good health (not recorded which). The CDR3 runs from the conserved cysteine through the conserved F or W. Each record gives: J gene, D gene, V gene, clone size, CDR3 DNA, CDR3 protein. The D gene is left open where the match is weak. Only part of the rows carry a size: once, few, many, or a class if the clone is expanded.

j_gene: TRBJ1-1; d_gene: .; v_gene: TRBV7-9; abundance: many; CDR3nt: TGTGCCAGCAGCCATGGGGGCAGGGTAGCTTTCTTT; CDR3aa: CASSHGGRVAFF
j_gene: TRBJ2-7; d_gene: .; v_gene: TRBV7-9; abundance: many; CDR3nt: TGTGCCAGCAGCTTAGGAACAACCTACGAGCAGTACTTC; CDR3aa: CASSLGTTYEQYF
j_gene: TRBJ2-7; d_gene: TRBD2; v_gene: TRBV5-1; abundance: .; CDR3nt: TGCGCCAGCAGCGGGTTCAAGGGAGGGACCTACGAGCAGTACTTC; CDR3aa: CASSGFKGGTYEQYF
j_gene: TRBJ2-3; d_gene: TRBD2; v_gene: TRBV7-2; abundance: many; CDR3nt: TGTGCCAGCAGCTCAAGCGGGGGGAGCACAGATACGCAGTATTTT; CDR3aa: CASSSSGGSTDTQYF
j_gene: TRBJ2-5; d_gene: .; v_gene: TRBV7-3; abundance: many; CDR3nt: TGTGCCAGCAGCCCCAGAGGACTACTTGGACCCACTACCCAGTACTTC; CDR3aa: CASSPRGLLGPTTQYF
j_gene: TRBJ2-2; d_gene: .; v_gene: TRBV10-3; abundance: many; CDR3nt: TGTGCCATCAGCGACACGAACACCGGGGAGCTGTTTTTT; CDR3aa: CAISDTNTGELFF
j_gene: TRBJ1-5; d_gene: .; v_gene: TRBV6-5; abundance: few; CDR3nt: TGTGCCAGCAGTTCCCCCGACAAGAATCAGCCCCAGCATTTT; CDR3aa: CASSSPDKNQPQHF
j_gene: TRBJ2-7; d_gene: .; v_gene: TRBV5-1; abundance: few; CDR3nt: TGCGCCAGCAGCGACGGACGGAACTACGAGCAGTACTTC; CDR3aa: CASSDGRNYEQYF
j_gene: TRBJ1-4; d_gene: .; v_gene: TRBV19; abundance: .; CDR3nt: TGTGCCAGCCGTACAGGGCATGCTAATGAAAAACTGTTTTTT; CDR3aa: CASRTGHANEKLFF
j_gene: TRBJ2-1; d_gene: .; v_gene: TRBV7-2; abundance: .; CDR3nt: TGTGCCAGCAGCTCCCATGGGCCTCCCTTTATGGATGAGCAGTTCTTC; CDR3aa: CASSSHGPPFMDEQFF
j_gene: TRBJ2-1; d_gene: .; v_gene: TRBV4-3; abundance: many; CDR3nt: TGCGCCAGCAGCCAAGTGGAGGGGGCATCCTACAATGAGCAGTTCTTC; CDR3aa: CASSQVEGASYNEQFF
j_gene: TRBJ2-7; d_gene: .; v_gene: TRBV15; abundance: .; CDR3nt: TGTGCCACCAGACGAACAGGGGAGGAGGAGCAGTACTTC; CDR3aa: CATRRTGEEEQYF
j_gene: TRBJ1-2; d_gene: TRBD1; v_gene: TRBV20-1; abundance: .; CDR3nt: TGCAGTGCTAGCGTAAAGGGGGCGGGCTATGGCTACACCTTC; CDR3aa: CSASVKGAGYGYTF
j_gene: TRBJ2-3; d_gene: .; v_gene: TRBV5-1; abundance: many; CDR3nt: TGCGCCAGCAGCGACGACAGGCCGTACACAGATACGCAGTATTTT; CDR3aa: CASSDDRPYTDTQYF
j_gene: TRBJ2-1; d_gene: .; v_gene: TRBV7-3; abundance: many; CDR3nt: TGTGCCAGCAGCTTAATAGGGGTAGCACAGGGCTCCTACAATGAGCAGTTCTTC; CDR3aa: CASSLIGVAQGSYNEQFF